The 28 T cell receptor beta chains in this list originate from one sample, sequenced in a study of a mutant IDH1 vaccine in newly diagnosed glioma. Which antigens these TCRs recognize remains unknown. As to time point: week 47, end of study. With topical imiquimod, each dose of the vaccine consisted of 300 ug of mutant IDH1 20-mer peptide. The assay was immunoSEQ multiplex PCR, and TCRdb's table has in-frame clones only and misses some. The table lists around 50,000 clones, approximately 84% of them singletons. Specimen: PBMCs, collected from a glioma patient whose treatment included an IDH1 peptide vaccine. All receptors come from a woman in her twenties or thirties with glioma. Some clones in this sample may be carry-over from other donors' samples.

The chain employs TRBV28 and TRBJ1-5; tentative D call: TRBD1 (5 bases). CDR1 and CDR2 from the germline V gene are MDHEN and SYDVKM. The CDR3 covers 16 residues. Trimming shortened V by 4 bases and J by 5 bases, and 18 bases separated the two germline ends. In DNA, the CDR3 is TGTGCCAGCAGTTCCCCTCGTGACAGACTGGATCAGCCCCAGCATTTT. Its protein product is CASSSPRDRLDQPQHF.

There are a few counts of this clone. The chain uses TRBV7-9 and TRBJ2-7; the match to TRBD1 covers 8 bases. Germline CDR1 and CDR2: SEHNR and FQNEAQ (reference sequence). Germline trimming cut 4 bases from V and 2 bases from J; bases unmatched to any gene: 4. This CDR3 is 14 amino acids long. CDR3 DNA sequence: TGTGCCAGCAGCTCCGGACAGGGAGCCTACGAGCAGTACTTC. Its protein is CASSSGQGAYEQYF.

V usage is TRBV6-6 and J usage is TRBJ1-4; 9 bases align to TRBD1. This CDR3 contains 15 residues. Unmatched junction bases numbered 6, after V lost 8 bases and J lost 2 bases. Germline V gene lookup returns CDR1 MNHNY and CDR2 SVGAGI (reference sequence). DNA for the CDR3: TGTGCCAGCTGCTTACAGGGGGCGACTAATGAAAAACTGTTTTTT. Translated: CASCLQGATNEKLFF.

This clone was observed a single time. CDR3 loop: CASSLGAYTGELFF. Here the CDR3 DNA reads TGTGCCAGCAGCTTGGGGGCGTACACCGGGGAGCTGTTTTTT. The genes are TRBV5-4 and TRBJ2-2, with D unclear. V was pared by 0 bases and J by 3 bases, with 6 bases between. This CDR3 is built from 14 residues. Germline values: CDR1 SGHNT, CDR2 YYREEE (reference sequence).

The gene calls are TRBV30 and TRBJ1-2; D is uncertain. Germline CDR1 reads GTSNPN; CDR2 reads SVGIG (reference sequence). Trimming stripped 3 bases from V and 4 bases from J, with 12 bases between. There are 13 residues in the CDR3. The CDR3 nucleotides read TGTGCCTGGAGCTTTAGTTTTTCCTATGGCTACACCTTC. It codes for CAWSFSFSYGYTF.

The sample holds one count of this clone. This rearrangement joins TRBV4-1 to TRBJ1-3; D gene ambiguous. V lost 0 bases to trimming and J lost 4 bases, with 7 bases between them. Germline loops: CDR1 MGHRA, CDR2 YSYEKL. The CDR3 totals 14 residues. The CDR3 bases are TGCGCCAGCAGCCAAGATAAAGTCGGAAACACCATATATTTT. Its protein product is CASSQDKVGNTIYF.

This sequence joins TRBV28 and TRBJ2-7; possibly TRBD1 or TRBD2 for D (5 bases each). The CDR3 loop spans 14 amino acids. CDR1 and CDR2 from the germline V gene are MDHEN and SYDVKM. V lost 6 bases, J lost 5 bases, and 17 bases lay in between. In DNA form, the CDR3 reads TGTGCCAGCAGCCTCGTTGGGGGACGCGACGAGCAGTACTTC. Its translation is CASSLVGGRDEQYF.

The CDR3 DNA reads TGTGCCAGCAGCACCTCCTGGGGGACTGAAGCTTTCTTT. Protein product: CASSTSWGTEAFF. The gene calls are TRBV11-3 and TRBJ1-1; possibly TRBD1 for D (5 bases). V was shortened by 5 bases and J by 5 bases, with 12 bases between the two germline ends. This CDR3 has 13 residues. Germline V gives CDR1 SGHNT, CDR2 YENEEA.

This chain joins TRBV5-3 and TRBJ1-5; 7 bases map to TRBD1. TRBV5-3 is flagged as an ORF with uncertain function. Unmatched junction bases numbered 15, after V lost 3 bases and J lost 0 bases. This CDR3 is built from 19 residues. CDR3 sequence: CARSSGDQGQNYSNQPQHF. The CDR3 DNA sequence: TGTGCCAGAAGCTCCGGAGATCAGGGACAGAATTATAGCAATCAGCCCCAGCATTTT.

The chain combines TRBV2 with TRBJ2-7; unclear D gene. The length of the CDR3 is 11 residues. The germline V gene has CDR1 SNHLY and CDR2 FYNNEI. Trimming took off 8 bases at V and 9 bases at J, with 14 bases between the two ends. The CDR3 reads CASPGPERQYF. In DNA form, the CDR3 reads TGTGCCAGCCCGGGCCCTGAGAGGCAGTACTTC. The variable domain in full, completed from reference TRBV2 and TRBJ2-7, reads EPEVTQTPSHQVTQMGQEVILRCVPISNHLYFYWYRQILGQKVEFLVSFYNNEISEKSEIFDDQFSVERPDGSNFTLKIRSTKLEDSAMYFCASPGPERQYFGPGTRLTVT.

The chain carries TRBV4-1 and TRBJ2-4, with a weak D call TRBD2 (6 bases). This CDR3 comprises 18 residues. Per the germline V gene, CDR1 is MGHRA and CDR2 is YSYEKL. V was cut by 4 bases and J by 6 bases, with 25 bases left in between. As DNA, the CDR3 is TGCGCCAGCAGCCGCTTACCCTCAGGAGGGGTCCCGATAAACATTCAGTACTTC. Amino acids: CASSRLPSGGVPINIQYF.

The rearrangement uses TRBV18 and TRBJ2-5, with D possibly TRBD2 on 6 matching bases. CDR3 length: 13 residues. Trimming left V 5 bases short and J 4 bases short, with 11 bases between. Germline-derived CDR1 and CDR2 are KGHSH and LQKENI. CDR3: CASSATEGETQYF. In nucleotides, the CDR3 is TGTGCCAGCTCAGCAACGGAGGGAGAGACCCAGTACTTC.

This rearrangement joins TRBV7-9 to TRBJ1-3; the D is unclear. The CDR3 is 16 residues long. Germline V gene sequence: CDR1 SEHNR, CDR2 FQNEAQ (reference sequence). The ends were cut back, 1 base at V and 4 bases at J, with 14 bases in the middle. The CDR3 DNA sequence: TGTGCCAGCAGCTTAGTTTTCGATGGCCCCGGAAACACCATATATTTT. Its protein is CASSLVFDGPGNTIYF.

The chain employs TRBV14 and TRBJ2-2; possible D gene TRBD1, 5 bases. V was clipped by 1 base and J by 4 bases, with 13 bases between them. Germline assignment: CDR1 SGHDN and CDR2 FVKESK. The CDR3 totals 16 residues. In DNA, the CDR3 is TGTGCCAGCAGCCAAGGAAGGGGCTGGGCCACCGGGGAGCTGTTTTTT. The encoded protein is CASSQGRGWATGELFF.

The chain links TRBV2 to TRBJ2-7, with TRBD1 matching 10 bases. CDR3 length equals 15 residues. Germline V lookup: CDR1 SNHLY, CDR2 FYNNEI. V gave up 0 bases and J gave up 4 bases; unmatched junction bases: 3. This CDR3 reads CASSEAGTGVYEQYF. Here the CDR3 DNA reads TGTGCCAGCAGTGAAGCCGGGACAGGGGTGTACGAGCAGTACTTC. Variable domain in full (rest from reference TRBV2 and TRBJ2-7): EPEVTQTPSHQVTQMGQEVILRCVPISNHLYFYWYRQILGQKVEFLVSFYNNEISEKSEIFDDQFSVERPDGSNFTLKIRSTKLEDSAMYFCASSEAGTGVYEQYFGPGTRLTVT.

The chain uses TRBV29-1 and TRBJ2-7, with 10 nucleotides matching TRBD1. This CDR3 is 13 amino acids long. The V gene end was trimmed by 3 bases and the J gene end by 2 bases; junction bases not matched to a gene: 1. Germline lookup yields CDR1 SQVTM and CDR2 ANQGSEA. The CDR3 nucleotides are TGCAGCGTTGAGGGACAGGGGACCTACGAGCAGTACTTC. This encodes CSVEGQGTYEQYF.

V usage is TRBV7-2 and J usage is TRBJ1-3; 7 bases fit TRBD1. Trimming removed 5 bases from V and 2 bases from J; junction bases left unmatched: 3. The CDR3 runs 14 residues. Germline V gene lookup returns CDR1 SGHTA and CDR2 FQGNSA. CDR3 in amino acids: CASSLGTAGNTIYF. The DNA of the CDR3 is TGTGCCAGCAGCCTCGGGACAGCTGGAAACACCATATATTTT.

The rearrangement joins TRBV6-6 to TRBJ1-1; D gene ambiguous. Trimming removed 2 bases at V and 0 bases at J, with 4 bases between. This CDR3 spans 13 amino acids. CDR1 MNHNY and CDR2 SVGAGI come from the germline V gene (reference sequence). For the CDR3, the DNA is TGTGCCAGCAGTTACGGAATGAACACTGAAGCTTTCTTT. As protein: CASSYGMNTEAFF.

This chain links TRBV19 with TRBJ2-5; TRBD2 is a possible D gene (6 bases). This CDR3 is built from 16 residues. Germline lookup yields CDR1 LNHDA and CDR2 SQIVND (reference sequence). V lost 2 bases and J lost 2, with 15 bases in between. CDR3 loop: CASSIIGDWAQETQYF. DNA for the CDR3: TGTGCCAGTAGTATAATAGGGGACTGGGCTCAAGAGACCCAGTACTTC.

The chain uses TRBV2 and TRBJ1-2, with D possibly matching TRBD1 (5 bases). The CDR3 extends over 15 amino acids. The V gene lost 10 bases and the J gene lost 0 bases, with 18 bases spanning the gap. The germline V gene has CDR1 SNHLY and CDR2 FYNNEI. In DNA, the CDR3 is TGTGCCACCCCCGTTGAGACAGCCGCTAACTATGGCTACACCTTC. It codes for CATPVETAANYGYTF. The full variable domain, in which reference TRBV2 and TRBJ1-2 provide the parts outside the CDR3, is EPEVTQTPSHQVTQMGQEVILRCVPISNHLYFYWYRQILGQKVEFLVSFYNNEISEKSEIFDDQFSVERPDGSNFTLKIRSTKLEDSAMYFCATPVETAANYGYTFGSGTRLTVV.

The genes are TRBV27 and TRBJ1-2, with 7 positions matching TRBD1. The CDR3 totals 14 residues. Germline trimming cut 4 bases from V and 4 bases from J; bases unmatched to any gene: 6. Per germline, CDR1 MNHEY and CDR2 SMNVEV (reference sequence). The DNA for the CDR3 is TGTGCCAGCAGTTCCCCCGCAGGGGGCTATGGCTACACCTTC. Translated, it gives CASSSPAGGYGYTF.

V and J are TRBV4-1 and TRBJ2-7, with D possibly being TRBD2 (6 bases). Germline loops: CDR1 MGHRA, CDR2 YSYEKL. V lost 5 bases, J lost 0 bases, and 11 bases lay in between. This CDR3 region has 14 residues. CDR3 residues: CASSILADSYEQYF. CDR3 nucleotide sequence: TGCGCCAGCAGCATACTAGCAGACTCCTACGAGCAGTACTTC.

Note on this clone: One junction end does not reproduce the germline sequence, and a read error may be involved. CDR3: CASSLGTRDNQPQHF. The CDR3 nucleotides are TGTGCCAGCAGTCTTGGGACGAGGGACAATCAGCCCCAGCATTTT. V is TRBV5-1 and J is TRBJ1-5; possible D gene TRBD1, 5 bases. Germline-derived CDR1 and CDR2 are SGHRS and YFSETQ. The CDR3 is 15 residues long. Filled out from reference TRBV5-1 and TRBJ1-5, the complete variable domain reads KAGVTQTPRYLIKTRGQQVTLSCSPISGHRSVSWYQQTPGQGLQFLFEYFSETQRNKGNFPGRFSGRQFSNSRSEMNVSTLELGDSALYLCASSLGTRDNQPQHFGDGTRLSIL.

This clone was recorded only once. This chain uses TRBV28 with TRBJ1-2; TRBD1 agrees at 9 bases. Unmatched junction bases numbered 7, after V lost 7 bases and J lost 4 bases. This CDR3 has 14 residues. Germline-derived CDR1 and CDR2 are MDHEN and SYDVKM. The DNA for the CDR3 is TGTGCCAGCACTGGGACAGGGCCCCCCTATGGCTACACCTTC. This gives the protein CASTGTGPPYGYTF.

The sample holds one count of this clone. The genes are TRBV10-3 and TRBJ2-7; D gene uncertain. CDR3 length: 16 residues. The germline gives CDR1 ENHRY, CDR2 SYGVKD. V was clipped by 1 base and J by 7 bases, with 20 bases between them. The DNA of the CDR3 is TGTGCCATCAGTGAGTGGGTGTCGGACCGAATGTGGGAGCAGTACTTC. This gives the protein CAISEWVSDRMWEQYF.

The chain couples TRBV5-8 to TRBJ2-7, with unresolved D. CDR1 and CDR2 from the germline V gene are SGHTS and YDEGEE. Trimming removed 0 bases at V and 3 bases at J, with 10 bases between. This CDR3 is built from 14 residues. The CDR3 is CASSLGQDGYEQYF. Here the CDR3 DNA reads TGTGCCAGCAGCTTGGGGCAGGACGGCTACGAGCAGTACTTC.

The J gene is TRBJ2-1, the V gene TRBV2, with TRBD1 matching over 10 bases. The J segment lost 8 bases and the V segment lost 5 bases, leaving 9 bases of the junction unmatched. Germline CDR1 SNHLY, CDR2 FYNNEI. This CDR3 comprises 15 residues. The CDR3 loop reads CASSTLGTGDDEQFF. DNA of the CDR3: TGTGCCAGCAGTACCTTGGGGACAGGGGATGATGAGCAGTTCTTC.

The chain recombines TRBV29-1 with TRBJ1-2; 9 positions agree with TRBD1. The germline V gene has CDR1 SQVTM and CDR2 ANQGSEA. The CDR3 is made up of 13 amino acids. J was trimmed by 2 bases and V by 7 bases; bases with no gene match: 5. The CDR3 loop reads CSGADRGNYGYTF. CDR3 DNA: TGCAGCGGGGCGGACAGGGGCAACTATGGCTACACCTTC.